The entry below describes one T cell receptor (beta chain). The antigen remains undetermined. The entry originates in a study of T cell responses to AZD1222 COVID-19 vaccine. Findings and caveats of the study: No day 14 peak samples; only post-peak repertoires were characterized.

Sequenced by immunoSEQ multiplex PCR; TCRdb stores in-frame clones only, minus some. The table shows around 140,000 clones, with approximately 90% occurring only once. The input for sequencing was peripheral blood, taken 28 days after the second AZD1222 dose. The TCR originated in an adult who received the AZD1222 COVID-19 vaccine.

The CDR3 region is CASSWISGTSNYGYTF. The CDR3 DNA reads TGTGCCAGCAGCTGGATTTCCGGGACAAGCAACTATGGCTACACCTTC. This chain joins TRBV9 and TRBJ1-2, with D tentatively TRBD1 (6 bases). V shed 4 bases and J shed 2 bases, with 18 bases lying between them. Germline loops: CDR1 SGDLS, CDR2 YYNGEE. CDR3 length: 16 residues.